This T cell receptor (beta chain) came from a study of shared clonotypes between healthy human individuals. Overall study findings and caveats: Some naive CD4 clonotypes, roughly 4.5%, turned up in common across several donors. Among non-shared clonotypes, generation probabilities were lower than among those shared by all four donors. In the sorted subsets, rarefaction showed sequencing was incomplete despite large depth.

Trimming pared 6 bases from V and 8 bases from J, leaving 16 bases between. Germline CDR1 is SQVTM and CDR2 is ANQGSEA. The CDR3 has 13 residues. The assay used deep level. Here immunoSEQ multiplex PCR was the method, and the copy in TCRdb shows in-frame clones only, minus some. Of around 510,000 clones in the sample, approximately 95% are singletons; the top ten hold 0.064%. This clone was observed a single time. What it binds is not known. Sequenced material: naive CD4+ T cells sorted from blood. The subset was: CD45RA+ positively selected. The chain is built from TRBV29-1 and TRBJ1-4; possible D gene TRBD1, 5 bases. The receptor comes from a woman in her 30s in good health. CDR3 nucleotides: TGCAGCGTGCCGGGACCCCCTGGAGAAAAACTGTTTTTT. Amino acids: CSVPGPPGEKLFF. Full variable domain (outside the CDR3, taken from reference TRBV29-1 and TRBJ1-4): SAVISQKPSRDICQRGTSLTIQCQVDSQVTMMFWYRQQPGQSLTLIATANQGSEATYESGFVIDKFPISRPNLTFSTLTVSNMSPEDSSIYLCSVPGPPGEKLFFGSGTQLSVL.